This is a list of T cell receptor beta chains from one sample in a study of T cell responses to AZD1222 COVID-19 vaccine. The data were produced by immunoSEQ multiplex PCR, yet TCRdb's version contains in-frame clones alone and is incomplete. Of over 85,000 clones listed, around 81% are singletons. The sample in question was peripheral blood, obtained on day 0 of AZD1222 vaccination. Receptors were obtained from an adult in good health. Each CDR3 is given with its conserved first and last residue. The D gene is left open where the match is weak. Clone size, where shown, is once, few, many, or a class for clones that have expanded.

>TRBJ2-3|.|TRBV9|.
TGTGCCAGATACACCGCCTCTTATTTT
CARYTASYF
>TRBJ2-3|.|TRBV5-1|TRBD2
TGCGCCAGCAGCTTTGGGACTAGCGGGAGGGCCACAGATACGCAGTATTTT
CASSFGTSGRATDTQYF
>TRBJ2-5|.|TRBV10-1|TRBD2
TGCGCCAGCAGTGAGTCGATAGCGGGGAACCAAGAGACCCAGTACTTC
CASSESIAGNQETQYF
>TRBJ2-7|.|TRBV7-2|.
TGTGCCAGCAGCTTGATACAGGGTGTTGGCGAGCAGTACTTC
CASSLIQGVGEQYF
>TRBJ2-3|.|TRBV6-2/TRBV6-3|.
TGTGCCAGCAGTTACACGGCGAGGGGCACAGATACGCAGTATTTT
CASSYTARGTDTQYF
>TRBJ2-5|once|TRBV9|TRBD2
TGTGCCAGCAGCGTAGCGGGGGGAGGTGAGACCCAGTACTTC
CASSVAGGGETQYF
>TRBJ2-3|.|TRBV7-6|TRBD2
TGTGCCAGCAGCTTAGGAGTATCTAGCGGGAGTGGGGCAGATACGCAGTATTTT
CASSLGVSSGSGADTQYF
>TRBJ2-7|.|TRBV5-6|.
TGTGCCAGCAGCTTGTTAGCGTCCTACGAGCAGTACTTC
CASSLLASYEQYF
>TRBJ1-1|.|TRBV12-3/TRBV12-4|.
TGTGCCAGCAACCCGGACGCTTTCACTGAAGCTTTCTTT
CASNPDAFTEAFF
>TRBJ1-4|.|TRBV5-1|.
TGCGCCAGCAGCTCCGGAGGAGGGGCGGGTGAAAAACTGTTTTTT
CASSSGGGAGEKLFF
>TRBJ1-5|once|TRBV24-1|TRBD1
TGTGCCACCAGTGATGGACAGGGAATTCGACCCCAGCATTTT
CATSDGQGIRPQHF
>TRBJ1-5|.|TRBV28|TRBD1
TGTGCCATCAAACTGACAGGGGGAAATCAGCCCCAGCATTTT
CAIKLTGGNQPQHF
>TRBJ2-5|.|TRBV7-7|.
TGTGCCAGCAGCTTAGTTCACGGGAACCAAGAGACCCAGTACTTC
CASSLVHGNQETQYF
>TRBJ2-1|.|TRBV2|.
TGTGCCAGCAGTCCGCTAGCGAGCGACGCCTACAATGAGCAGTTCTTC
CASSPLASDAYNEQFF
>TRBJ1-5|.|TRBV6-2/TRBV6-3|.
TGTGCCAGCAGTTACTCGTGGGGGGCCGGCAATCAGCCCCAGCATTTT
CASSYSWGAGNQPQHF
>TRBJ1-6|.|TRBV6-5|.
TGTGCCAGCAGTACCCAATACAGGAGCGGATCACCCCTCCACTTT
CASSTQYRSGSPLHF
>TRBJ2-1|.|TRBV7-9|TRBD1
TGTGCCAGCAGCTTAGGGTCGGAGACAGGGAATAATGAGCAGTTCTTC
CASSLGSETGNNEQFF
>TRBJ2-7|.|TRBV18|TRBD1
TGTGCCAGCTCCCGGGACAGAACCTACGAGCAGTACTTC
CASSRDRTYEQYF
>TRBJ2-6|.|TRBV6-5|.
TGTGCCAGCACCCCGGACACCTCTGGGGCCAACGTCCTGACTTTC
CASTPDTSGANVLTF
>TRBJ1-1|.|TRBV18|TRBD1
TGTGCCAGCTCCCAGGGGGGAGAGCCGGCTGAAGCTTTCTTT
CASSQGGEPAEAFF
>TRBJ2-7|.|TRBV3-1/TRBV3-2|.
TGTGCCAGCAGCCAAGACACAGGGCCCAGCGAGCAGTACTTC
CASSQDTGPSEQYF
>TRBJ2-4|once|TRBV4-3|TRBD2
TGCGCCAGCAGCCAAGAATTGCGCGGGGGGGCCGTAGCCAAAAACATTCAGTACTTC
CASSQELRGGAVAKNIQYF
>TRBJ1-1|.|TRBV27|.
TGTGCCAGCAGTTTCTCTGGACGGATGAACACTGAAGCTTTCTTT
CASSFSGRMNTEAFF
>TRBJ2-7|few|TRBV27|.
TGTGCCAGCAGTCCCCGTGGGCGGGGACTCTTTATCTTC
CASSPRGRGLFIF
>TRBJ2-7|.|TRBV2|.
TGTGCCAGCAGTGCCTCCTGGGCCAGATCCTACGAGCAGTACTTC
CASSASWARSYEQYF
>TRBJ1-5|.|TRBV28|.
TGTGCCAGCAGTAGGGGATACCAGCCCCAGCATTTT
CASSRGYQPQHF
>TRBJ2-3|once|TRBV7-8|TRBD2
TGTGCCAGCAGCTTAAAAGACGGGAGGGCCGGCACAGATACGCAGTATTTT
CASSLKDGRAGTDTQYF
>TRBJ1-3|few|TRBV27|TRBD1
TGTGCCAGCAGGCCCGAGGGGGCCTCTGGAAACACCATATATTTT
CASRPEGASGNTIYF
>TRBJ1-5|.|TRBV2|.
TGTGCCAGCAGAATTCAGGGGAACCAGCCCCAGCATTTT
CASRIQGNQPQHF
>TRBJ1-1|.|TRBV6-4|TRBD1
TGTGCCAGCAGTGACACGGACAGGGGCACTGAAGCTTTCTTT
CASSDTDRGTEAFF
>TRBJ2-5|.|TRBV9|.
TGTGCCAGCAGCGTAGATCAAAGCCAAGAGACCCAGTACTTC
CASSVDQSQETQYF
>TRBJ1-2|.|TRBV2|.
TGTGCCAGCAGGCTTCTTCTCAGGGATGGCTACACCTTC
CASRLLLRDGYTF
>TRBJ1-3|few|TRBV4-1|.
TGCGCCAGCAGCCCCTGGACAGCAGGAAACACCATATATTTT
CASSPWTAGNTIYF
>TRBJ2-5|.|TRBV5-1|TRBD2
TGCGCCAGCAGCCCTAGCGGGAGTGGGAGAGAGACCCAGTACTTC
CASSPSGSGRETQYF
>TRBJ1-6|.|TRBV28|TRBD1
TGTGCCAGCAGTTCCGAGACAGGGAGTAATTCACCCCTCCACTTT
CASSSETGSNSPLHF
>TRBJ2-3|.|TRBV5-4|TRBD1
TGTGCCAGCAGCCCTAGGACAGGGCGCACAGATACGCAGTATTTT
CASSPRTGRTDTQYF
>TRBJ1-1|.|TRBV9|.
TGTGCCAGCAGCGTAGATGCGGCAGGCACTGAAGCTTTCTTT
CASSVDAAGTEAFF
>TRBJ1-1|.|TRBV21-1|.
TGTGCCAGCAGCATTACCGAGACAGGGCTTGGGAACACTGAAGCTTTCTTT
CASSITETGLGNTEAFF
>TRBJ2-2|.|TRBV5-8|TRBD1
TGTGCCAGCAGCCCAGGGACAGGCCTAAAGAACACCGGGGAGCTGTTTTTT
CASSPGTGLKNTGELFF
>TRBJ1-2|.|TRBV3-1/TRBV3-2|.
TGTGCCAGCGGGGACGGACCTAACTATGGCTACACCTTC
CASGDGPNYGYTF
>TRBJ1-1|.|TRBV19|TRBD1
TGTGCCAGTAGTAGGCCAGGGGGAGGGCCGAACACTGAAGCTTTCTTT
CASSRPGGGPNTEAFF
>TRBJ1-2|.|TRBV4-1|.
TGCGCCAGCAGCCAAGAAGCGGGGACTCCTAACTATGGCTACACCTTC
CASSQEAGTPNYGYTF
>TRBJ2-2|.|TRBV7-2|.
TGTGCCAGCAGCTTAGGTTTCGGGGCGAACACCGGGGAGCTGTTTTTT
CASSLGFGANTGELFF
>TRBJ1-3|.|TRBV25-1|TRBD1
TGTGCCAGCAGTGATTTGACAGGGGCGAGGAACACCATATATTTT
CASSDLTGARNTIYF
>TRBJ1-6|few|TRBV20-1|.
TGCAGTGCTAGTCATCCAGGGAGCTCCTATAATTCACCCCTCCACTTT
CSASHPGSSYNSPLHF
>TRBJ2-2|.|TRBV11-2|TRBD2
TGTGCCAGCAGCTTGGGACTAGCCATCACCGGGGAGCTGTTTTTT
CASSLGLAITGELFF
>TRBJ1-5|.|TRBV5-5|TRBD1
TGTGCCAGCAGCTCGGGACAGGGGGCCGCAAATCAGCCCCAGCATTTT
CASSSGQGAANQPQHF
>TRBJ1-6|.|TRBV7-9|.
TGTGCCAGCAGCCCACAGGGTCCCTCACCCCTCCACTTT
CASSPQGPSPLHF
>TRBJ2-1|.|TRBV30|TRBD2
TGTGCCTGGAGTGCCGCCCGGACTAGCGGGGCTTACAATGAGCAGTTCTTC
CAWSAARTSGAYNEQFF